These 17 T cell receptor beta chains originate from one sample sequenced in a study of blood T cell repertoires in COVID-19. Clones were sequenced by immunoSEQ multiplex PCR, and TCRdb holds only the in-frame ones, with some missing. The sample consists of roughly 80,000 clones, around 80% of them appearing once. The sequenced sample was peripheral blood. The receptors stem from a man aged 60 to 75 with active or convalescent COVID-19.

V gene TRBV7-2 combines with J gene TRBJ1-1; TRBD1 aligns across 8 bases. V shed 5 bases and J 4 bases; nucleotides not matched to a gene: 9. Germline assignment: CDR1 SGHTA and CDR2 FQGNSA. The CDR3 spans 15 residues. The CDR3, as DNA: TGTGCCAGCAGCCGCTCAGGGGGCCAAAGCACTGAAGCTTTCTTT. Its protein product is CASSRSGGQSTEAFF.

This clone appeared a few times. The chain carries TRBV4-1 and TRBJ2-7; 9 bases agree with TRBD1. Germline CDR1 MGHRA, CDR2 YSYEKL. CDR3 length equals 16 residues. The V and J ends lost 0 bases and 4 bases, in that order; junction bases with no gene match: 7. In DNA form, the CDR3 reads TGCGCCAGCAGCCAAGAGCCACAGGGGGCCTTATACGAGCAGTACTTC. Protein: CASSQEPQGALYEQYF.

V is TRBV3-1 (or the pseudogene TRBV3-2) and J is TRBJ2-7; the match to TRBD2 covers 9 bases. Germline-derived CDR1 and CDR2 are LGHDT and YNNKEL (reference sequence). The CDR3 length is 20 residues. The V gene end was trimmed by 2 bases and the J gene end by 4 bases; junction bases not matched to a gene: 21. This CDR3 is CASSQRPNVAGGPGPYEQYF. The CDR3 DNA sequence: TGTGCCAGCAGCCAACGCCCTAACGTGGCGGGGGGGCCGGGGCCTTACGAGCAGTACTTC.

The rearrangement links TRBV4-1 to TRBJ2-5, with 9 bases matching TRBD2. The V gene's germline CDR1 is MGHRA and CDR2 YSYEKL. V shed 6 bases, J shed 1 base, and the junction held 3 bases outside the gene matches. The CDR3 has 14 amino acids. CDR3 amino acids: CASSERGVQETQYF. As DNA, the CDR3 is TGCGCCAGCAGTGAGCGGGGGGTCCAAGAGACCCAGTACTTC.

CDR3: CASSIGQGSGYTF. The CDR3 DNA sequence: TGTGCCAGCAGTATCGGACAGGGAAGTGGCTACACCTTC. The J gene is TRBJ1-2, the V gene TRBV2; the match to TRBD1 covers 8 bases. Germline-derived CDR1 and CDR2 are SNHLY and FYNNEI. This CDR3 spans 13 amino acids. With V trimmed by 5 bases and J by 7 bases, 6 bases remained unmatched. Variable domain in full (rest from reference TRBV2 and TRBJ1-2): EPEVTQTPSHQVTQMGQEVILRCVPISNHLYFYWYRQILGQKVEFLVSFYNNEISEKSEIFDDQFSVERPDGSNFTLKIRSTKLEDSAMYFCASSIGQGSGYTFGSGTRLTVV.

Concerning this clone itself: The sample contains more than one DNA sequence encoding this CDR3. The chain combines TRBV9 with TRBJ1-6; D perhaps matches TRBD1 (6 bases). The CDR3 length is 15 residues. Germline lookup yields CDR1 SGDLS and CDR2 YYNGEE. V lost 0 bases and J lost 7, with 11 bases in between. The CDR3: CASSVAGVGNSPLHF. The CDR3, as DNA: TGTGCCAGCAGCGTAGCAGGGGTGGGCAATTCACCCCTCCACTTT.

V gene TRBV7-2 combines with J gene TRBJ2-7; 8 bases are a match to TRBD2. J gave up 2 bases and V 3 bases, and 6 bases lay outside the gene matches. The CDR3 totals 15 residues. Germline assignment: CDR1 SGHTA and CDR2 FQGNSA. The DNA of the CDR3 is TGTGCCAGCAGCTTGGTTAGCGGGGTCGCCTACGAGCAGTACTTC. This sequence encodes CASSLVSGVAYEQYF.

The rearrangement uses TRBV12-3 or TRBV12-4 and TRBJ1-5, with D unresolved. V was trimmed by 3 bases and J by 2 bases, leaving 5 bases between them. This CDR3 contains 13 residues. CDR3 nucleotide sequence: TGTGCCAGCAGTTTCACGGGCAATCAGCCCCAGCATTTT. Protein sequence: CASSFTGNQPQHF.

V gene TRBV4-1 combines with J gene TRBJ1-4; tentatively, D is TRBD1 (5 bases). This CDR3 contains 15 residues. V was pared by 4 bases and J by 7 bases, with 16 bases between. Germline assignment: CDR1 MGHRA and CDR2 YSYEKL. The CDR3 nucleotides are TGCGCCAGCAGCCTACAAGGGGCTATGGGTGAAAAACTGTTTTTT. As protein: CASSLQGAMGEKLFF.

The V gene is TRBV9, the J gene TRBJ2-3; 11 nucleotides align to TRBD2. The CDR3 totals 18 residues. CDR1 and CDR2 from the germline V gene are SGDLS and YYNGEE. Trimming cost V 4 bases and J 5 bases; bases outside gene matches: 15. Here the CDR3 DNA reads TGTGCCAGCAGCTTCAGGCCGATTAGCGGGGGGGCGGGAGATACGCAGTATTTT. Amino acids: CASSFRPISGGAGDTQYF. The whole variable domain, remainder taken from reference TRBV9 and TRBJ2-3, is DSGVTQTPKHLITATGQRVTLRCSPRSGDLSVYWYQQSLDQGLQFLIQYYNGEERAKGNILERFSAQQFPDLHSELNLSSLELGDSALYFCASSFRPISGGAGDTQYFGPGTRLTVL.

The V and J genes are TRBV7-2 and TRBJ1-5, with D tentatively TRBD1 (6 bases). CDR1 and CDR2 (germline): SGHTA, FQGNSA. This CDR3 comprises 15 residues. V was pared by 5 bases and J by 0 bases, with 11 bases between. In DNA form, the CDR3 reads TGTGCCAGCAGCCCGGGACAACTTAGCAATCAGCCCCAGCATTTT. Its translation is CASSPGQLSNQPQHF.

V and J are TRBV12-3 or TRBV12-4 and TRBJ1-1; D might be TRBD1 (5 bases). The CDR3 spans 13 residues. Trimming shortened V by 1 base and J by 4 bases, and 7 bases separated the two germline ends. CDR3 in DNA: TGTGCCAGCAGTTTAGGAAGGGGCACTGAAGCTTTCTTT. Encoded protein: CASSLGRGTEAFF.

The chain couples TRBV20-1 to TRBJ2-1, with a weak D call TRBD2 (5 bases). In germline, CDR1 is DFQATT, CDR2 SNEGSKA (reference sequence). The CDR3 totals 11 residues. Trimming pared 6 bases from V and 8 bases from J, leaving 11 bases between. This CDR3 reads CSARTGDEQFF. The CDR3 DNA is TGCAGTGCCCGGACTGGGGATGAGCAGTTCTTC.

The table lists this clone with a few counts. This chain joins TRBV9 and TRBJ2-7, with TRBD2 as a possible D gene (7 bases). The germline V and J ends were trimmed by 0 bases and 4 bases, with 14 bases remaining between them. CDR1 and CDR2 from the germline V gene are SGDLS and YYNGEE. The CDR3 spans 15 residues. CDR3 protein: CASSVGLGGGYEQYF. The CDR3 DNA is TGTGCCAGCAGCGTAGGTTTAGGGGGAGGGTACGAGCAGTACTTC.

This chain connects TRBV19 to TRBJ2-6; 7 bases are shared with TRBD1. The germline CDR1 and CDR2 sequences are LNHDA and SQIVND (reference sequence). The trim removed 3 bases at V and 2 bases at J, leaving 7 bases unmatched. This CDR3 is 17 amino acids long. CDR3 nucleotide sequence: TGTGCCAGTAGTATTGGCAGGGGGTACGCTGGGGCCAACGTCCTGACTTTC. This gives the protein CASSIGRGYAGANVLTF.

The J gene is TRBJ2-2, the V gene TRBV6-6, with TRBD2 matching over 7 bases. V shed 5 bases, J shed 7 bases, and the junction held 4 bases outside the gene matches. The length of the CDR3 is 13 residues. Germline CDR1 MNHNY, CDR2 SVGAGI (reference sequence). The CDR3 loop is CASSVSGGGELFF. The CDR3 DNA reads TGTGCCAGCAGTGTCTCGGGGGGCGGGGAGCTGTTTTTT.

The table lists this clone with a few counts. The gene calls are TRBV25-1 and TRBJ1-4; no firm D call. From germline, CDR1 is MGHDK and CDR2 SYGVNS. This CDR3 is 15 amino acids long. V lost 8 bases and J 2 bases, leaving 15 bases between the germline ends. The CDR3 loop reads CASRETSSTNEKLFF. The CDR3, as DNA: TGTGCCAGCCGGGAGACGAGCTCGACTAATGAAAAACTGTTTTTT.